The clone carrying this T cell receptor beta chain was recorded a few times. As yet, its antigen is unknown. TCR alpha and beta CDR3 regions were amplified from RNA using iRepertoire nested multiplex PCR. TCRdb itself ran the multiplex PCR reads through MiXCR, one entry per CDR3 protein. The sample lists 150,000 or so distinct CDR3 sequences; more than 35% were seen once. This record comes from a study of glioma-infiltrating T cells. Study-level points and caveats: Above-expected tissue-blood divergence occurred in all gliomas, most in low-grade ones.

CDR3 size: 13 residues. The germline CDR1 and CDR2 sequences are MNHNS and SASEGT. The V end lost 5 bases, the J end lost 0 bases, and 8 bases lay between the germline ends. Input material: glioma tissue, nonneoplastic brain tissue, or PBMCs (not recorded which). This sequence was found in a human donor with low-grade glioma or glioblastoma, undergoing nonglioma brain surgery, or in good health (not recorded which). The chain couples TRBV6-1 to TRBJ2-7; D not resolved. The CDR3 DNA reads TGTGCCAGCAGTTCTCTACTCTCCTACGAGCAGTACTTC. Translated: CASSSLLSYEQYF.